The rows below give T cell receptor beta chains drawn from one sample of a study of CD8+CD57+ T cells in acquired aplastic anemia. TCRdb re-called the reads through MiXCR, storing one row per CDR3 protein. The sample lists approximately 65,000 distinct CDR3 sequences; roughly 54% were seen once. The material sequenced was sorted CD4+, CD8+, or CD8+CD57+ T cells (not recorded which) from PBMCs. The receptors derive from a human donor in good health, serving as a control. CDR3s leave out the opening cysteine and the closing phenylalanine or tryptophan. Each record gives: clone size, V gene, J gene, CDR3 protein. Some rows mark clone size as missing; the rest say once, few, many or name a class of expanded clone.

-	TRBV6-1	TRBJ1-2	ASSERPSSEYT
-	TRBV20-1	TRBJ1-3	SAREGSGNGNTIY
-	TRBV5-5	TRBJ2-5	ASSPGLEGTQY
many	TRBV7-9	TRBJ2-7	ASSLGTSGRDEQY
-	TRBV19	TRBJ2-5	ASSRGSGGQETQY
few	TRBV2	TRBJ1-6	ASSEATPRNSPLH
once	TRBV15	TRBJ2-3	ATSRATGGTDTQY
many	TRBV9	TRBJ2-1	ASSVLRGGRGTEQF
-	TRBV20-1	TRBJ1-6	SAWDRVNSPLH
-	TRBV9	TRBJ1-2	ASSVGTGYT
few	TRBV29-1	TRBJ2-7	SARTGVREQY
-	TRBV7-8	TRBJ1-1	ASSLASVENTEAF
many	TRBV30	TRBJ2-7	AWGISYEQY
-	TRBV4-2	TRBJ2-3	ASSQETGRPDTQY
once	TRBV19	TRBJ2-2	ASSVVDAGELF
many	TRBV5-1	TRBJ2-2	ASSFLAGPNTGELF
-	TRBV4-1	TRBJ1-4	ANSPWGGGSEKLF
-	TRBV2	TRBJ1-1	ASGPDGAMNTEAF
-	TRBV10-3	TRBJ1-1	AISEMGSGMNTEAF
many	TRBV6-1	TRBJ1-5	ASSQTGSGQPQH
-	TRBV2	TRBJ1-2	ASTPGQGRGYT
many	TRBV10-2	TRBJ1-4	ASSGLINEKLF
-	TRBV6-1	TRBJ1-1	ASRDREATEAF
-	TRBV9	TRBJ1-2	ASSVAAADYGYT
-	TRBV7-3	TRBJ2-1	ASSFSGTSNEQF
-	TRBV15	TRBJ2-2	ATSRDAGSAGELS
-	TRBV10-3	TRBJ2-7	AISARASGGPTGYEQY
-	TRBV20-1	TRBJ2-3	SAGGPASTDTQY
-	TRBV11-3	TRBJ2-1	ASQGRGYNEQF
-	TRBV10-3	TRBJ2-3	AISSEGELGILASTDTQY
many	TRBV14	TRBJ2-2	ASSGRDRGRRELF
many	TRBV5-1	TRBJ2-3	ASSGGESTQY